This is a list of T cell receptor beta chains from one sample in a study of cytomegalovirus exposure and HLA in healthy donors. Assay: immunoSEQ multiplex PCR; the TCRdb copy retains only in-frame clones and omits some. This sample has 200,000 to 300,000 clones, with around nine tenths found just once. Material for sequencing was PBMCs. The origin of the receptors is a man aged 18 to 30 in good health and CMV-seronegative. Each CDR3 is given with its conserved first and last residue. The D gene is left open where the match is weak. A row's size may be missing; if present it is once, few, many or a size class.

>-|TRBJ2-7|TRBV4-1|-
TGCGCCAGCAGCCAAGAGCTACTAGTGTTTGAGCAGTACTTC
CASSQELLVFEQYF
>-|TRBJ2-3|TRBV2|-
TGTGCCAGCCCCCCCCGGACAGATACGCAGTATTTT
CASPPRTDTQYF
>-|TRBJ2-7|TRBV7-9|TRBD1
TGTGCCAGCAGCTTAGGGACTTGGTACGACAGGGTGTCCTACGAGCAGTACTTC
CASSLGTWYDRVSYEQYF
>-|TRBJ2-7|TRBV7-6|TRBD1
TGTGCCAGCAGCCCAGGGACAGGGGGCGGCTACGAGCAGTACTTC
CASSPGTGGGYEQYF
>-|TRBJ1-3|TRBV5-1|-
TGCGCCAGCAGGACAGGAACTGGAAACACCATATATTTT
CASRTGTGNTIYF
>-|TRBJ1-5|TRBV6-5|-
TGTGCCAGCAGAGCTCCGGGGGACAATCAGCCCCAGCATTTT
CASRAPGDNQPQHF
>few|TRBJ2-7|TRBV6-5|-
TGTGCCAGCAGTTACTCGAAATCGCGTCTGTACGAGCAGTACTTC
CASSYSKSRLYEQYF
>-|TRBJ2-1|TRBV2|-
TGTGCCAGCAGTGAATTGCGGCAGATAAACAATGAGCAGTTCTTC
CASSELRQINNEQFF
>-|TRBJ2-7|TRBV27|TRBD1
TGTGCCAGCAGTAACCCCGGGACAGGGGGCGAGCAGTACTTC
CASSNPGTGGEQYF
>once|TRBJ1-4|TRBV7-8|TRBD1
TGTGCCAGCAGCCTGGACCGGACAGGGGCTAATGAAAAACTGTTTTTT
CASSLDRTGANEKLFF
>-|TRBJ1-1|TRBV5-4|-
TGTGCCAGCAGCGAGCAGGGGAGCACTGAAGCTTTCTTT
CASSEQGSTEAFF
>-|TRBJ1-5|TRBV7-2|-
TGTGCCAGCAGCTTAGCGCTGGGCAGCAATCAGCCCCAGCATTTT
CASSLALGSNQPQHF
>-|TRBJ2-2|TRBV19|TRBD1
TGTGCCAGTGCCGGGACAGGGTTAGGCACCGGGGAGCTGTTTTTT
CASAGTGLGTGELFF
>-|TRBJ2-7|TRBV7-4|TRBD2
TGTGCCAGCAGCTTCGCGGGAGTGAACGAGCAGTACTTC
CASSFAGVNEQYF
>-|TRBJ2-7|TRBV7-2|TRBD2
TGTGCCAGCAGCTTAGTGGCTAGCGGGGGTAACGAGCAGTACTTC
CASSLVASGGNEQYF
>-|TRBJ2-3|TRBV7-2|-
TGTGCCAGTTGCCAGGGGGATACGCAGTATTTT
CASCQGDTQYF
>few|TRBJ1-1|TRBV5-1|TRBD1
TGCGCCAGCAGGCCCGGCGGGACAGGGCCTGAAGCTTTCTTT
CASRPGGTGPEAFF
>-|TRBJ2-3|TRBV5-1|TRBD2
TGCGCCAGCAGCTTGGAAGGGGGACTAGGGACAGATACGCAGTATTTT
CASSLEGGLGTDTQYF
>-|TRBJ1-5|TRBV6-1|-
TGTGCCAGCACCCCGGTCACAGGGTATAATCAGCCCCAGCATTTT
CASTPVTGYNQPQHF
>-|TRBJ2-7|TRBV19|-
TGTGCCAGCAGAGGGAGCCTCTACGAGCAGTACTTC
CASRGSLYEQYF
>-|TRBJ2-1|TRBV5-4|-
TGTGCCAGCAGCTCCAACCAGGGGATATCCTACAATGAGCAGTTCTTC
CASSSNQGISYNEQFF
>-|TRBJ1-6|TRBV7-8|-
TGTGCCAGCAGCTTACTCCCCAGGCTGGGGCTTTCACCCCTCCACTTT
CASSLLPRLGLSPLHF
>-|TRBJ1-6|TRBV19|TRBD1
TGTGCCAGTAGCGCTGACAGGGCTCATTCACCCCTCCACTTT
CASSADRAHSPLHF
>-|TRBJ2-7|TRBV18|-
TGTGCCAGCTCACCAAGCCTTCGTTACGAGCAGTACTTC
CASSPSLRYEQYF
>-|TRBJ2-7|TRBV28|-
TGTGCCAGCAGTTTGCGCAACGGGGGGCCCTCCTACGAGCAGTACTTC
CASSLRNGGPSYEQYF
>once|TRBJ1-3|TRBV6-5|-
TGTGCCAGCAGTTACGGTTCAGGGTACACCATATATTTT
CASSYGSGYTIYF
>few|TRBJ1-1|TRBV5-1|-
TGCGCCAGCAGCTCTACAGGAATGGACACTGAAGCTTTCTTT
CASSSTGMDTEAFF
>-|TRBJ2-7|TRBV7-2|TRBD1
TGTGCCAGCAGCCGAAGGGGGCCGGAGTACGAGCAGTACTTC
CASSRRGPEYEQYF
>-|TRBJ2-3|TRBV5-1|TRBD2
TGCGCCAGCAGTTTGGCCCTAGCGGGGGGGCGTAAAGATACGCAGTATTTT
CASSLALAGGRKDTQYF
>once|TRBJ2-1|TRBV20-1|-
TGCAGTGCTAGGCGGGATGAGCAGTTCTTC
CSARRDEQFF
>-|TRBJ2-5|TRBV6-6|TRBD2
TGTGCCAGCAGCCCGTCCGGGGGGGGAGAGACCCAGTACTTC
CASSPSGGGETQYF
>-|TRBJ1-4|TRBV6-5|TRBD1
TGTGCCAGCAGTTCGACAGGGGGCGAGGGGTTGAGAAAACTGTTTTTT
CASSSTGGEGLRKLFF
>-|TRBJ2-4|TRBV28|-
TGTGCCATCCGACAGGAAGAGGGAATTCAGTACTTC
CAIRQEEGIQYF
>few|TRBJ1-1|TRBV6-1|TRBD1
TGTGCCAGCAGTCGACAGGGGGGAACTGAAGCTTTCTTT
CASSRQGGTEAFF
>once|TRBJ1-4|TRBV18|-
TGTGCCAGCTCACCGGCCTTGGGGCAACTGTTTTTT
CASSPALGQLFF
>-|TRBJ2-5|TRBV29-1|TRBD2
TGCAGCTGCGGGGGGTTTCATGGTTTCATGGAGACCCAGTACTTC
CSCGGFHGFMETQYF
>-|TRBJ2-7|TRBV5-5|-
TGTGCCAGCAGCTTGGTGGCCGGGACAACGTACGAGCAGTACTTC
CASSLVAGTTYEQYF
>-|TRBJ1-5|TRBV28|TRBD1
TGTGCCAGCAGACTGGGACAGGGCAATCAGCCCCAGCATTTT
CASRLGQGNQPQHF
>-|TRBJ2-3|TRBV6-1|TRBD1
TGTGCCAGTCTCGACAGGGGGCGCACAGATACGCAGTATTTT
CASLDRGRTDTQYF
>-|TRBJ2-1|TRBV7-2|-
TGTGCCAGCAGCCCCTCTTATGAGCAGTTCTTC
CASSPSYEQFF
>-|TRBJ2-5|TRBV7-2|TRBD2
TGTGCCAGCACCCGGACTAGCGGGGGGGCGTATGAGACCCAGTACTTC
CASTRTSGGAYETQYF
>-|TRBJ2-5|TRBV13|TRBD1
TGTGCCAGCAGCTCCCCGAAGGACAGGAAAGAGACCCAGTACTTC
CASSSPKDRKETQYF
>-|TRBJ1-6|TRBV9|TRBD1
TGTGCCAGCAGCGTAGCGCCTGAGACAGGGTGGAATTCACCCCTCCACTTT
CASSVAPETGWNSPLHF
>-|TRBJ1-1|TRBV7-8|-
TGTGCCAGCAGCTTAGTCTCCACTGAAGCTTTCTTT
CASSLVSTEAFF
>-|TRBJ1-5|TRBV19|-
TGTGCCAGTACCTCCTGGGGCAGGGAAGGTCAGCCCCAGCATTTT
CASTSWGREGQPQHF
>once|TRBJ1-1|TRBV2|-
TGTGCCAGCAGTGGGGCGTACAGGAACACTGAAGCTTTCTTT
CASSGAYRNTEAFF